The source of this TCR beta chain is a study of blood T cell repertoires in COVID-19. Study in general: Sites across the United States, Italy and Spain contributed samples from acute and convalescent COVID-19. PBMCs, B-cell-depleted T cells, or T cells provided the cDNA or gDNA that made up the material.

Germline assignment: CDR1 SGHDT and CDR2 YYEEEE. Trimming left V 5 bases short and J 4 bases short, with 21 bases between. The CDR3 sequence is 16 residues long. Original analysis: Quantification of nucleated cells was approximated via reference gene primer amplification. The data were produced by immunoSEQ multiplex PCR, yet TCRdb's version contains in-frame clones alone and is incomplete. The V and J calls and clone size were taken over from that table, and D and trimming were inferred from the DNA. The repertoire consists of 70,000 to 75,000 clones, with about four fifths occurring once and the leading ten covering approximately 5%.

The sequenced sample was peripheral blood. The clonotype originates from a woman older than 75 with active or convalescent COVID-19. This rearrangement joins TRBV5-6 to TRBJ1-2; TRBD1 might be the D (6 bases). The CDR3 DNA sequence: TGTGCCAGCAGTCCTATGGGGGACAAAACCTTCTATGGCTACACCTTC. Translation: CASSPMGDKTFYGYTF.